This T cell receptor (beta chain) was captured in a study of T cell changes during pregnancy in multiple sclerosis. Using immunoSEQ multiplex PCR, the repertoire was profiled, and TCRdb retains in-frame clones only, with some absent. The sample holds 40,000 to 60,000 clones, 90% seen once. The CDR3 is 16 amino acids. The germline V gene encodes CDR1 MDHEN and CDR2 SYDVKM. The V gene end was trimmed by 2 bases and the J gene end by 2 bases; junction bases not matched to a gene: 4. The genes are TRBV28 and TRBJ2-3, with 10 positions matching TRBD2. The sample consisted of peripheral blood, taken in the first trimester of pregnancy. This TCR was sampled from a female donor in good health, enrolled as a control in a pregnancy study. Written as DNA, the CDR3 is TGTGCCAGCAGTTTAGGACTAGCGGAGTTCACAGATACGCAGTATTTT. This encodes CASSLGLAEFTDTQYF.